The 23 T cell receptor beta chains below all came from one sample that was sequenced in a study of T cells in Graves' hyperthyroidism and ophthalmopathy. Amplification of TCR beta CDR3 regions was performed using RNA transcripts as template. Using the HTBI primer set, a first-round RT-PCR was run on the TCR CDR3. TCRdb fed the multiplex PCR reads into MiXCR, producing one record per CDR3 protein. The sample has some 600,000 distinct CDR3 sequences; around 14% are singletons. Specimen: blood. The source of these receptors is a woman in her 30s with Graves' hyperthyroidism that later progressed to Graves' ophthalmopathy.

The rearrangement joins TRBV28 to TRBJ1-2; no definite D call. CDR3 length: 12 amino acids. Germline CDR1 and CDR2: MDHEN and SYDVKM. Trimming took off 2 bases at V and 14 bases at J, with 15 bases between the two ends. Here the CDR3 reads CASSLPPGAKTF. The CDR3 nucleotides are TGTGCCAGCAGTTTACCCCCAGGTGCGAAAACCTTC.

This clonotype was recorded at least ten times. This chain connects TRBV10-3 to TRBJ1-2, with 11 bases aligning to TRBD1. The CDR3 runs 16 residues. Germline assignment: CDR1 ENHRY and CDR2 SYGVKD. Losses at the gene ends were 0 bases for V and 3 bases for J; bases not matched to a gene: 3. CDR3 bases: TGTGCCATCAGTGAGTCAGGACAGGGGGCGGACTATGGCTACACCTTC. Translated: CAISESGQGADYGYTF.

This clonotype appeared many times. V gene TRBV18 combines with J gene TRBJ2-3, with a possible D match to TRBD2 (5 bases). The CDR3 totals 16 residues. Looked up from germline, CDR1 is KGHSH and CDR2 is LQKENI. V was shortened by 2 bases and J by 3 bases, with 15 bases between the two germline ends. CDR3 bases: TGTGCCAGCTCACCAAATGGAGGAGTCGGGACAGATACGCAGTATTTT. It yields the protein CASSPNGGVGTDTQYF. Full variable domain (remainder filled in from reference TRBV18 and TRBJ2-3): NAGVMQNPRHLVRRRGQEARLRCSPMKGHSHVYWYRQLPEEGLKFMVYLQKENIIDESGMPKERFSAEFPKEGPSILRIQQVVRGDSAAYFCASSPNGGVGTDTQYFGPGTRLTVL.

In its sample, this clonotype was seen a few times. The rearrangement joins TRBV7-2 to TRBJ2-7; D is tentatively TRBD1 or TRBD2 (5 bases each). The length of the CDR3 is 12 residues. CDR1 is SGHTA, CDR2 FQGNSA, per germline. V was pared by 4 bases and J by 6 bases, with 10 bases between. Here the CDR3 DNA reads TGTGCCAGCAGCTCACGGGGCCTCGAGCAGTACTTC. Its translation: CASSSRGLEQYF.

Notes on this clonotype: This may be a read error: a much more frequent sequence differs by one nucleotide. This chain joins TRBV11-2 and TRBJ2-7, with 15 bases identical to TRBD2. The V gene's germline CDR1 is SGHAT and CDR2 FQNNGV. CDR3 size: 15 residues. The CDR3 bases are TGTGCCAGCAGCACGGGACTAGCGGGAGGATACGAGAAGTACTTC. Protein product: CASSTGLAGGYEKYF.

This clonotype was counted at least ten times. This chain uses TRBV29-1 with TRBJ1-6; weak D call: TRBD1 (5 bases). This CDR3 contains 13 residues. The V end lost 5 bases, the J end lost 7 bases, and 12 bases lay between the germline ends. Germline V gives CDR1 SQVTM, CDR2 ANQGSEA. In DNA, the CDR3 is TGCAGCGTTCGGTGGCAGGGAAATTCACCCCTCCACTTT. Its protein is CSVRWQGNSPLHF.

This clonotype was found many times. The rearrangement links TRBV3-1 to TRBJ1-2; 7 nucleotides align to TRBD1. Germline CDR1 LGHDT, CDR2 YNNKEL (reference sequence). The CDR3 is 14 amino acids. The V and J ends lost 1 base and 3 bases, in that order; junction bases with no gene match: 2. The CDR3 spells CASSQGQGDYGYTF. The CDR3 bases are TGTGCCAGCAGCCAAGGACAGGGCGACTATGGCTACACCTTC.

CDR3 residues: CASSEWTSGTGELFF. The CDR3 nucleotides are TGTGCCAGCAGTGAATGGACTAGCGGCACCGGGGAGCTGTTTTTT. The chain couples TRBV2 to TRBJ2-2; 10 nucleotides match TRBD2. The CDR3 consists of 15 residues. V dropped 2 bases and J dropped 4; count of bases not matched to a gene: 1. Germline V gene sequence: CDR1 SNHLY, CDR2 FYNNEI.

In this sample, this clonotype turned up many times. The rearrangement joins TRBV18 to TRBJ1-2; D is undetermined. The V gene's germline CDR1 is KGHSH and CDR2 LQKENI. Trimming pared 0 bases from V and 8 bases from J, leaving 10 bases between. The CDR3 loop spans 13 amino acids. The CDR3 coding sequence is TGTGCCAGCTCACCACCGTCCGGGCGCGGCTACACCTTC. It specifies CASSPPSGRGYTF.

This clonotype has a handful of counts. This chain uses TRBV28 with TRBJ2-7; 8 nucleotides agree with TRBD1. CDR1 is MDHEN, CDR2 SYDVKM, per germline. This CDR3 contains 15 residues. V lost 7 bases to trimming and J lost 0 bases; unmatched junction nucleotides: 8. CDR3 coding DNA: TGTGCCAGCATTATGACAGGGGCCGTCTCCTACGAGCAGTACTTC. This sequence encodes CASIMTGAVSYEQYF.

This clonotype was seen just once. The chain uses TRBV4-2 and TRBJ2-3; TRBD2 matches 10 bases. The CDR3 is 16 amino acids. J gave up 2 bases and V 4 bases, and 6 bases lay outside the gene matches. Germline CDR1 is LGHNA and CDR2 is YNFKEQ. The chain's CDR3 is CASSRAGGPNTDTQYF. In DNA form, the CDR3 reads TGTGCCAGCAGCCGAGCGGGAGGGCCTAACACAGATACGCAGTATTTT.

This clonotype was seen repeatedly, ten times or more. The chain uses TRBV12-5 and TRBJ2-2; TRBD2 aligns across 8 bases. CDR1 is LGHNT, CDR2 FRNRAP, per germline. The CDR3 spans 17 residues. Trimming removed 4 bases from V and 4 bases from J; junction bases left unmatched: 11. CDR3 nucleotides: TGTGCTAGTGGTTCCGGAGGGACTAGTGGGAGCACCGGGGAGCTGTTTTTT. This encodes CASGSGGTSGSTGELFF.

The J gene is TRBJ2-7, the V gene TRBV28; 9 bases agree with TRBD2. Germline CDR1 is MDHEN and CDR2 is SYDVKM. V trimming: 2 bases; J trimming: 5 bases; junction bases outside the gene matches: 10. CDR3 length equals 16 residues. The CDR3 DNA is TGTGCCAGCAGTTTAGGGGGTAGCGGGAGAGACAACGAGCAGTACTTC. Amino acid sequence: CASSLGGSGRDNEQYF. The full variable domain, its missing parts supplied by reference TRBV28 and TRBJ2-7, is DVKVTQSSRYLVKRTGEKVFLECVQDMDHENMFWYRQDPGLGLRLIYFSYDVKMKEKGDIPEGYSVSREKKERFSLILESASTNQTSMYLCASSLGGSGRDNEQYFGPGTRLTVT.

This clonotype showed up many times. This chain links TRBV27 with TRBJ2-7; a weak D match, TRBD1 (5 bases). Germline values: CDR1 MNHEY, CDR2 SMNVEV (reference sequence). This CDR3 region has 15 residues. The ends were cut back, 6 bases at V and 1 base at J, with 16 bases in the middle. The CDR3 here is CASRGFTGDSYEQYF. The DNA for the CDR3 is TGTGCCAGCAGGGGATTTACAGGAGATTCCTACGAGCAGTACTTC.

This clonotype was seen many times. This chain links TRBV28 with TRBJ2-5, with D perhaps TRBD2 (6 bases). Germline CDR1 MDHEN, CDR2 SYDVKM. The V end lost 7 bases, the J end lost 0 bases, and 18 bases lay between the germline ends. This CDR3 spans 16 amino acids. Written as DNA, the CDR3 is TGTGCCAGCATCCCAACGTGGGGGGAGTACCAAGAGACCCAGTACTTC. It is translated as CASIPTWGEYQETQYF.

This chain uses TRBV20-1 with TRBJ2-7; 12 bases map to TRBD2. CDR3 length: 16 amino acids. V trimming: 0 bases; J trimming: 7 bases; junction bases outside the gene matches: 10. Germline CDR1 and CDR2: DFQATT and SNEGSKA (reference sequence). CDR3 DNA sequence: TGCAGTGCTAGAGATCCTAGCGGGAGGGAAGGCAATGAGCAGTACTTC. It translates to CSARDPSGREGNEQYF.

The rearrangement links TRBV18 to TRBJ1-5; TRBD1 might be the D (6 bases). Germline CDR1 KGHSH, CDR2 LQKENI. Deletions cut 2 bases from V and 0 bases from J, with 20 bases between. The CDR3 is 19 residues long. CDR3 DNA: TGTGCCAGCTCACCAAGGCGATCGGGGGCAGTGAATAGCAATCAGCCCCAGCATTTT. Its protein is CASSPRRSGAVNSNQPQHF.

At least ten counts were recorded for this clonotype. This chain uses TRBV20-1 with TRBJ2-7, with TRBD2 matching over 15 bases. CDR1 is DFQATT, CDR2 SNEGSKA, per germline (reference sequence). The CDR3 extends over 14 amino acids. Unmatched junction bases numbered 4, after V lost 3 bases and J lost 7 bases. The CDR3 is CSASWGLAGGEQYF. In nucleotides, the CDR3 is TGCAGTGCTAGTTGGGGACTAGCGGGAGGAGAGCAGTACTTC.

This clonotype showed up many times. The chain has TRBV11-3 and TRBJ2-3; D is perhaps TRBD1 (5 bases). There are 14 residues in the CDR3. Trimming removed 6 bases at V and 0 bases at J, with 10 bases between. Germline V CDR1 and CDR2: SGHNT, YENEEA. The CDR3 reads CASSLSGSTDTQYF. The CDR3 DNA is TGTGCCAGCAGTTTATCAGGGAGCACAGATACGCAGTATTTT.

This clonotype has at least ten counts. The chain links TRBV5-1 to TRBJ2-7; 8 nucleotides align to TRBD1. This CDR3 has 14 residues. Germline CDR1 and CDR2: SGHRS and YFSETQ. V shed 6 bases, J shed 2 bases, and the junction held 7 bases outside the gene matches. The CDR3 nucleotides read TGCGCCAGCACCGAGCAGGGGGCTACCTACGAGCAGTACTTC. As protein: CASTEQGATYEQYF.

This clonotype was counted a few times. The CDR3 DNA reads TGTGCCAGCAGGACACTAGCGGGAGGCGGCCCGAGGTATGAGCAGTTCTTC. As protein: CASRTLAGGGPRYEQFF. This chain joins TRBV6-1 and TRBJ2-1; 12 positions agree with TRBD2. V was pared by 6 bases and J by 8 bases, with 14 bases of the junction left unmatched. The V gene's germline CDR1 is MNHNS and CDR2 SASEGT. CDR3 size: 17 residues.

The CDR3: CASSVASYNEQFF. CDR3 sequence (DNA): TGCGCCAGCAGCGTGGCGTCCTACAATGAGCAGTTCTTC. The chain combines TRBV5-1 with TRBJ2-1; no clear D. The germline V and J ends were trimmed by 4 bases and 1 base, with 6 bases remaining between them. The CDR3 loop spans 13 amino acids. From germline, CDR1 is SGHRS and CDR2 YFSETQ.

Ten or more counts support this clonotype. The chain joins TRBV5-1 to TRBJ2-3; D remains ambiguous. The CDR3 totals 15 residues. The V gene's germline CDR1 is SGHRS and CDR2 YFSETQ. V was cut by 0 bases and J by 3 bases, with 11 bases left in between. CDR3 coding DNA: TGCGCCAGCAGCTTGGAAGGACGTACAACAGATACGCAGTATTTT. Translating it yields CASSLEGRTTDTQYF.